These T cell receptor beta chains were read from a single sample in a study of cytomegalovirus exposure and HLA in healthy donors. Sequencing used immunoSEQ multiplex PCR; TCRdb keeps in-frame clones, though not all of them. The sample yields 130,000 or so clones, more than 60% seen once. Sequencing input: PBMCs. These receptors all stem from a woman aged 40 to 50 in good health and CMV-seropositive. Each CDR3 is given with its conserved first and last residue. A D gene is named only where the DNA matches it firmly. Some rows have no size entry. The others give once, few or many, or a class for an expanded clone.

V: TRBV2
J: TRBJ2-7
D: TRBD1
size: -
DNA: TGTGCCAGCAGGGACAGGCTGTCCTACGAGCAGTACTTC
CDR3: CASRDRLSYEQYF

V: TRBV14
J: TRBJ2-3
D: TRBD2
size: -
DNA: TGTGCCAGCAGCCAAGAAGGAGGCAGCGGGGCCATTGCGGATACGCAGTATTTT
CDR3: CASSQEGGSGAIADTQYF

V: TRBV18
J: TRBJ1-1
D: TRBD1
size: -
DNA: TGTGCCAGCTCACCAAGGGACAGGGGAAGGAACACTGAAGCTTTCTTT
CDR3: CASSPRDRGRNTEAFF

V: TRBV6-1
J: TRBJ1-1
D: TRBD1
size: -
DNA: TGTGCCAGCAGGGGACAGGGGGACACTGAAGCTTTCTTT
CDR3: CASRGQGDTEAFF

V: TRBV10-3
J: TRBJ2-1
D: TRBD2
size: -
DNA: TGTGCCATCAGTGAGTCCGCTAGCGGGGGGGCACGGAATGAGCAGTTCTTC
CDR3: CAISESASGGARNEQFF

V: TRBV5-1
J: TRBJ2-7
D: TRBD1
size: -
DNA: TGCGCCAGCAGCCCGGGACAGGGTCCCTACGAGCAGTACTTC
CDR3: CASSPGQGPYEQYF

V: TRBV2
J: TRBJ1-1
D: TRBD1
size: -
DNA: TGTGCCGGACAGGGGGCATACACTGAAGCTTTCTTT
CDR3: CAGQGAYTEAFF

V: TRBV28
J: TRBJ1-2
D: TRBD1
size: few
DNA: TGTGCCAGCAGTTTAAAAGGGACAGAGACTAACTATGGCTACACCTTC
CDR3: CASSLKGTETNYGYTF

V: TRBV27
J: TRBJ1-1
D: TRBD1
size: few
DNA: TGTGCCAGCAGTTCGGGACAGGGTGGGGTGATGAACACTGAAGCTTTCTTT
CDR3: CASSSGQGGVMNTEAFF

V: TRBV15
J: TRBJ1-3
D: -
size: -
DNA: TGTGCCACCAGCAGAGATCTCCCCACAGCTTACTCTGGAAACACCATATATTTT
CDR3: CATSRDLPTAYSGNTIYF

V: TRBV30
J: TRBJ2-5
D: TRBD1
size: few
DNA: TGTGCCTGGAGTGTACAGGGGGGAGAGACCCAGTACTTC
CDR3: CAWSVQGGETQYF

V: TRBV6-5
J: TRBJ2-7
D: TRBD1
size: -
DNA: TGTGCCAGCAGTTACACCAGGGGGCCCTACGAGCAGTACTTC
CDR3: CASSYTRGPYEQYF

V: TRBV21-1
J: TRBJ2-1
D: -
size: -
DNA: TGTGCCAGCAGCGAACCTCCCTCGAGACTAGCGGGAGGGGGAGATGAGCAGTTCTTC
CDR3: CASSEPPSRLAGGGDEQFF

V: TRBV7-2
J: TRBJ2-7
D: TRBD1
size: -
DNA: TGTGCCAGCAGTGGACAGGGCGGCTACGAGCAGCACTTC
CDR3: CASSGQGGYEQHF

V: TRBV9
J: TRBJ1-5
D: TRBD1
size: -
DNA: TGTGCCAGCAGCGTAAACGACAGGGGAAATCAGCCCCAGCATTTT
CDR3: CASSVNDRGNQPQHF

V: TRBV5-6
J: TRBJ2-6
D: -
size: once
DNA: TGTGCCAGCAGCTTGACTACTGGGGCCAACGTCCTGACTTTC
CDR3: CASSLTTGANVLTF

V: TRBV5-1
J: TRBJ2-1
D: TRBD2
size: -
DNA: TGCGCCAGCAGCTTGGGTGCTAGCGGCTACAATGAGCAGTTCTTC
CDR3: CASSLGASGYNEQFF

V: TRBV4-3
J: TRBJ2-4
D: -
size: -
DNA: TGCGCCAGCAGCCAAGAGGTGAGAAACATTCAGTACTTC
CDR3: CASSQEVRNIQYF

V: TRBV10-3
J: TRBJ1-2
D: -
size: -
DNA: TGTGCCATCAGTGATACTACAGGAAACTATGGCTACACCTTC
CDR3: CAISDTTGNYGYTF

V: TRBV27
J: TRBJ2-7
D: TRBD2
size: -
DNA: TGTGCCAGCAGTGGTGGACTAGCCCACCACGAGCAGTACTTC
CDR3: CASSGGLAHHEQYF

V: TRBV28
J: TRBJ2-4
D: TRBD1
size: -
DNA: TGTGCCAGCAGTTTTGGGTTGACAGGGACAGACATTCAGTACTTC
CDR3: CASSFGLTGTDIQYF

V: TRBV19
J: TRBJ1-2
D: TRBD1
size: -
DNA: TGTGCCAGTAGTATAGATCTGACAGGGAGTCCCTATGGCTACACCTTC
CDR3: CASSIDLTGSPYGYTF

V: TRBV7-8
J: TRBJ1-5
D: -
size: few
DNA: TGTGCCAGCAGCTTGGACATCACCCCTCAGCCCCAGCATTTT
CDR3: CASSLDITPQPQHF

V: TRBV5-1
J: TRBJ2-7
D: TRBD2
size: -
DNA: TGCGCCAGCAGCTTGGGTCCTAGCGGGAGGAGTCCCGAGCAGTACTTC
CDR3: CASSLGPSGRSPEQYF

V: TRBV4-2
J: TRBJ1-5
D: -
size: -
DNA: TGTGCCAGCAGTCGTCTCGGACAGAGCAATCAGCCCCAGCATTTT
CDR3: CASSRLGQSNQPQHF

V: TRBV7-9
J: TRBJ1-2
D: TRBD1
size: once
DNA: TGTGCCAGCAGCTTACATCAGGGGGCGGGAGGCTACACCTTC
CDR3: CASSLHQGAGGYTF

V: TRBV7-8
J: TRBJ1-3
D: TRBD1
size: few
DNA: TGTGCCAGCAGCCACAGGGGAAGAAACACCATATATTTT
CDR3: CASSHRGRNTIYF

V: TRBV9
J: TRBJ2-1
D: -
size: -
DNA: TGTGCCAGCAGCCCCCGGGGGGCCCAGAACAATGAGCAGTTCTTC
CDR3: CASSPRGAQNNEQFF

V: TRBV28
J: TRBJ1-5
D: -
size: -
DNA: TGTGCCAGCAGACGGGGAGTATACAATCAGCCCCAGCATTTT
CDR3: CASRRGVYNQPQHF

V: TRBV7-2
J: TRBJ2-7
D: -
size: -
DNA: TGTGCCAGCAGCTTAAGGACTTCGACGAGCTTC
CDR3: CASSLRTSTSF

V: TRBV28
J: TRBJ1-2
D: TRBD1
size: -
DNA: TGTGCCAGCAGTTCCCCCGGGACAGGGTATGGCTACACCTTC
CDR3: CASSSPGTGYGYTF